The next 3 T cell receptor beta chains were all read from a single sample in a study of blood T cell repertoires in COVID-19. Measured with immunoSEQ multiplex PCR; TCRdb has only the in-frame clones, and not every one. The sample shows fewer than 250,000 clones, around 86% of them seen only once. Material: peripheral blood. The receptors derive from a man in his sixties who had recovered from COVID-19.

DNA for the CDR3: TGTGCCAGCAGCCCTGAAGGTCCAGGAGGCTATGGCTACACCTTC. It codes for CASSPEGPGGYGYTF. V gene TRBV7-9 combines with J gene TRBJ1-2; D gene ambiguous. Per the germline V gene, CDR1 is SEHNR and CDR2 is FQNEAQ (reference sequence). This CDR3 is 15 amino acids long. With 5 bases removed from V and 4 bases from J, the gap between germline ends came to 17 bases.

This rearrangement joins TRBV6-2 or TRBV6-3 to TRBJ1-2; 9 nucleotides match TRBD1. The V and J ends lost 0 bases and 4 bases, in that order; junction bases with no gene match: 3. Germline V gene lookup returns CDR1 MNHEY and CDR2 SVGEGT. This CDR3 has 15 amino acids. The CDR3 DNA reads as TGTGCCAGCAGTTACTCGGGACAGGGTATCTATGGCTACACCTTC. This codes for CASSYSGQGIYGYTF.

The rearrangement links TRBV29-1 to TRBJ1-2, with TRBD1 matching 8 bases. This CDR3 contains 14 residues. V shed 6 bases, J shed 7 bases, and the junction held 13 bases outside the gene matches. Germline assignment: CDR1 SQVTM and CDR2 ANQGSEA. CDR3 amino acids: CSVVIQGGSAGYTF. The DNA for the CDR3 is TGCAGCGTCGTAATACAGGGGGGGAGTGCTGGCTACACCTTC. The whole variable domain, filled in from reference TRBV29-1 and TRBJ1-2, reads SAVISQKPSRDICQRGTSLTIQCQVDSQVTMMFWYRQQPGQSLTLIATANQGSEATYESGFVIDKFPISRPNLTFSTLTVSNMSPEDSSIYLCSVVIQGGSAGYTFGSGTRLTVV.